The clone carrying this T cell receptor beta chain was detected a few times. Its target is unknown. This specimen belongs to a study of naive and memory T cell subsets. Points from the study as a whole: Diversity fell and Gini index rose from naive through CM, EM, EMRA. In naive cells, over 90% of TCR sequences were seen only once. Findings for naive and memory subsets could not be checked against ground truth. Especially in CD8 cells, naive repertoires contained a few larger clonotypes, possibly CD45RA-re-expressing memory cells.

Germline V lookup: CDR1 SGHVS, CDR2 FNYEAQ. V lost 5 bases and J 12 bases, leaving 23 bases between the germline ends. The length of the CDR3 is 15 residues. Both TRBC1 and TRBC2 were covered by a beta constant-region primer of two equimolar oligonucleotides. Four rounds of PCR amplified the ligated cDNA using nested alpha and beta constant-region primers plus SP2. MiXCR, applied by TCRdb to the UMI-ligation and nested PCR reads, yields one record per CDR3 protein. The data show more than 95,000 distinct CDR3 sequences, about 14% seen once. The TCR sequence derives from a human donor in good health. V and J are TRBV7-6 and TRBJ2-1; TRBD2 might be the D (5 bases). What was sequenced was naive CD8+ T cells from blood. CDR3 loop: CASSVGDNDVHRQFF. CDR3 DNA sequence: TGTGCCAGCAGCGTCGGGGATAACGACGTGCATAGGCAGTTCTTC.